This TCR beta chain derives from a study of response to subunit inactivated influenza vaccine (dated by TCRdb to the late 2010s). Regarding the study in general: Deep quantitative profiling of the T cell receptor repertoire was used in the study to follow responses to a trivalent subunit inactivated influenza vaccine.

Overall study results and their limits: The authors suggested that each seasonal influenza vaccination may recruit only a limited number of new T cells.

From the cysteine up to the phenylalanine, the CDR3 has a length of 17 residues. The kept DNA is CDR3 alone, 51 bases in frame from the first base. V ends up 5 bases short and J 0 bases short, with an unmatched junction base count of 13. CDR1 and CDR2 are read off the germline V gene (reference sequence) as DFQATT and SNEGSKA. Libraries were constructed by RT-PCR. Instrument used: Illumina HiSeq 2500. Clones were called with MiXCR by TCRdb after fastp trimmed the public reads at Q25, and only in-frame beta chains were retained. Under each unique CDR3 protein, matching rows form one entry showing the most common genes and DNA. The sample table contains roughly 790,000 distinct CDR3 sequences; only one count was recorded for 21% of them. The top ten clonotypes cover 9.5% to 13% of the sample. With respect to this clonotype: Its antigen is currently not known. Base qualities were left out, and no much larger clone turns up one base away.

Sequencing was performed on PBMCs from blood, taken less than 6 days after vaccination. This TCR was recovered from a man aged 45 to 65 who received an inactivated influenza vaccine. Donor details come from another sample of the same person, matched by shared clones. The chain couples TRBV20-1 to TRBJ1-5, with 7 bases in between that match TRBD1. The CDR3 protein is CSAGQVGWAYSNQPQHF. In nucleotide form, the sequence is TGCAGTGCTGGACAGGTGGGGTGGGCCTATAGCAATCAGCCCCAGCATTTT.